The 20 T cell receptor beta chains listed next were all sequenced from one sample in a study of blood T cell repertoires in COVID-19 (dated by TCRdb to 2018 to 2021). Libraries came from the immunoSEQ multiplex PCR assay. In TCRdb, the immuneACCESS table is reduced to in-frame sequences with V and J assigned. These tables do not hold every clone; where another copy was compared, an unresolved V gene accounts for under half, and the others remain unexplained. Within this sample are about 220,000 clones, with roughly 87% of them counted one time only. About 2% of the sample lies in the top ten. Sequences were obtained from peripheral blood. These receptors originate from a man aged 35-49 years with active or convalescent COVID-19.

The V gene is TRBV19, the J gene TRBJ2-7; TRBD1 matches 9 bases. The V gene's germline CDR1 is LNHDA and CDR2 SQIVND (reference sequence). This CDR3 contains 14 residues. J lost 6 bases, V lost 10 bases, and 13 bases had no gene match. The CDR3 DNA reads as TGTGCCACCATGGGTAACAGGGGGCTTTTCGAGCAGTACTTC. This translates into CATMGNRGLFEQYF.

The chain has TRBV19 and TRBJ1-4; the match to TRBD1 covers 7 bases. This CDR3 contains 12 residues. V shed 7 bases and J 7 bases; nucleotides not matched to a gene: 3. Per the germline V gene, CDR1 is LNHDA and CDR2 is SQIVND (reference sequence). The CDR3 loop reads CASTSGGEKLFF. In DNA, the CDR3 is TGTGCCAGTACCTCAGGGGGTGAAAAACTGTTTTTT.

The genes are TRBV28 and TRBJ1-2; 8 positions agree with TRBD1. This CDR3 has 15 residues. J gave up 3 bases and V 5 bases, and 8 bases lay outside the gene matches. Per the germline V gene, CDR1 is MDHEN and CDR2 is SYDVKM. The chain's CDR3 is CASSPRTGRDYGYTF. The CDR3 region has the DNA TGTGCCAGCAGTCCCCGGACAGGGCGAGACTATGGCTACACCTTC.

The chain links TRBV10-1 to TRBJ1-3; possibly TRBD1 for D (5 bases). The CDR3 is 14 residues long. CDR1 is WNHNN and CDR2 is SYGVQD in the germline V gene (reference sequence). Deletions cut 4 bases from V and 0 bases from J, with 7 bases between. The CDR3 spells CASSGGSSGNTIYF. CDR3 nucleotides: TGCGCCAGCAGTGGGGGCAGCTCTGGAAACACCATATATTTT.

DNA of the CDR3: TGCGCCAGCAGCTATCGACAGGGTCTGGATGAAAAACTGTTTTTT. It yields the protein CASSYRQGLDEKLFF. The V gene is TRBV5-1, the J gene TRBJ1-4, with 7 bases lining up with TRBD1. Germline V gene sequence: CDR1 SGHRS, CDR2 YFSETQ. V shed 3 bases, J shed 6 bases, and the junction held 8 bases outside the gene matches. This CDR3 has 15 residues. Filled out from reference TRBV5-1 and TRBJ1-4, the complete variable domain reads KAGVTQTPRYLIKTRGQQVTLSCSPISGHRSVSWYQQTPGQGLQFLFEYFSETQRNKGNFPGRFSGRQFSNSRSEMNVSTLELGDSALYLCASSYRQGLDEKLFFGSGTQLSVL.

CDR3 nucleotides: TGTGCCAGCACCCGAGGAGGCGCTGGGGAGCTGTTTTTT. Translating it yields CASTRGGAGELFF. This chain links TRBV21-1 with TRBJ2-2; the D call in the table, TRBD2, was not verified against the DNA. TRBV21-1 is annotated as a pseudogene. CDR3 length: 13 amino acids.

The chain links TRBV27 to TRBJ2-7; TRBD1 might be the D (6 bases). CDR3 length: 13 amino acids. The V end was cut by 2 bases, the J end by 7 bases, with 12 bases between. Germline assignment: CDR1 MNHEY and CDR2 SMNVEV (reference sequence). CDR3 sequence (DNA): TGTGCCAGCAGTTTAACCACAGGGAAGGAGCAGTACTTC. Its translation is CASSLTTGKEQYF.

In DNA, the CDR3 is TGTGCCAGTAGCTGGACAGGGTGGGGTCAGCCCCAGCATTTT. Protein sequence: CASSWTGWGQPQHF. This chain connects TRBV19 to TRBJ1-5, with 8 bases aligning to TRBD1. There are 14 residues in the CDR3. The ends lost 6 bases at V and 6 bases at J; junction bases unmatched: 7. Germline CDR1 LNHDA, CDR2 SQIVND (reference sequence).

The rearrangement links TRBV29-1 to TRBJ1-5, with 9 bases matching TRBD1. The CDR3 consists of 14 residues. Per the germline V gene, CDR1 is SQVTM and CDR2 is ANQGSEA. The V and J ends lost 4 bases and 5 bases, in that order; junction bases with no gene match: 6. CDR3 sequence (DNA): TGCAGCGTTGCGGACAGGGGAAACGATCAGCCCCAGCATTTT. Residues: CSVADRGNDQPQHF. The whole variable domain, remainder taken from reference TRBV29-1 and TRBJ1-5, is SAVISQKPSRDICQRGTSLTIQCQVDSQVTMMFWYRQQPGQSLTLIATANQGSEATYESGFVIDKFPISRPNLTFSTLTVSNMSPEDSSIYLCSVADRGNDQPQHFGDGTRLSIL.

CDR3 region: CASSASGRDEKLFF. CDR3 sequence (DNA): TGCGCCAGCTCTGCTTCGGGGAGGGACGAAAAACTGTTTTTT. This chain joins TRBV4-1 and TRBJ1-4; maybe TRBD1 (5 bases). Trimming pared 8 bases from V and 8 bases from J, leaving 18 bases between. Germline loops: CDR1 MGHRA, CDR2 YSYEKL. CDR3 size: 14 residues.

The rearrangement links TRBV2 to TRBJ1-6; possible D gene TRBD1, 6 bases. In germline, CDR1 is SNHLY, CDR2 FYNNEI. This CDR3 contains 15 residues. The V and J ends lost 6 bases and 0 bases respectively, with 9 bases between them. CDR3 coding DNA: TGTGCCAGCAGGACAGGTAGCTCCTATAATTCACCCCTCCACTTT. Translation gives CASRTGSSYNSPLHF.

V gene TRBV27 combines with J gene TRBJ2-2, with a weak D call TRBD1 (6 bases). Trimming left V 4 bases short and J 6 bases short, with 6 bases between. This CDR3 is built from 12 residues. In germline, CDR1 is MNHEY, CDR2 SMNVEV (reference sequence). CDR3 sequence reads: CASSSGAGELFF. DNA of the CDR3: TGTGCCAGCAGTTCAGGGGCCGGGGAGCTGTTTTTT.

The V call is TRBV27, the J call TRBJ2-7, with unresolved D. CDR3 length: 13 residues. V was cut by 6 bases and J by 3 bases, with 12 bases left in between. CDR1 is MNHEY and CDR2 is SMNVEV in the germline V gene (reference sequence). CDR3 sequence (DNA): TGTGCCAGCAGCGTAGGAGAAGGCTACGAGCAGTACTTC. This codes for CASSVGEGYEQYF.

The rearrangement links TRBV19 to TRBJ1-4, with TRBD1 as a possible D gene (5 bases). This CDR3 is built from 13 residues. Per the germline V gene, CDR1 is LNHDA and CDR2 is SQIVND (reference sequence). Trimming shortened V by 9 bases and J by 5 bases, and 13 bases separated the two germline ends. In DNA, the CDR3 is TGTGCCAGCTGCCGCGACAGCAATGAAAAACTGTTTTTT. It yields the protein CASCRDSNEKLFF.

The count of this clone is one. V is TRBV28 and J is TRBJ2-3; TRBD1 matches at 9 bases. CDR3 length: 16 residues. The V segment lost 5 bases and the J segment 3 bases; nucleotides outside the gene matches: 9. In germline, CDR1 is MDHEN, CDR2 SYDVKM. Written as DNA, the CDR3 is TGTGCCAGCAGTCTCACACTACAGGGGGCGACAGATACGCAGTATTTT. Amino acids: CASSLTLQGATDTQYF. Combining the CDR3 with reference TRBV28 and TRBJ2-3 gives the whole variable domain DVKVTQSSRYLVKRTGEKVFLECVQDMDHENMFWYRQDPGLGLRLIYFSYDVKMKEKGDIPEGYSVSREKKERFSLILESASTNQTSMYLCASSLTLQGATDTQYFGPGTRLTVL.

This chain's CDR3 is CASSLRLALAYEQYF. The DNA for the CDR3 is TGTGCCAGCAGTTTAAGGCTAGCGTTGGCCTACGAGCAGTACTTC. The chain employs TRBV28 and TRBJ2-7, with TRBD2 as a possible D gene (6 bases). CDR1 and CDR2 from the germline V gene are MDHEN and SYDVKM. Trimming cost V 2 bases and J 2 bases, with 13 bases left between them. There are 15 residues in the CDR3.

This chain uses TRBV15 with TRBJ1-1, with TRBD1 matching 9 bases. Germline values: CDR1 LNHNV, CDR2 YYDKDF (reference sequence). J gave up 1 base and V 3 bases, and 0 bases lay outside the gene matches. The CDR3 contains 14 residues. Here the CDR3 reads CATSRGQGNTEAFF. The DNA for the CDR3 is TGTGCCACCAGCAGGGGACAGGGGAACACTGAAGCTTTCTTT.

This chain uses TRBV28 with TRBJ1-2; 9 bases are shared with TRBD1. The CDR3 runs 16 residues. The germline V gene encodes CDR1 MDHEN and CDR2 SYDVKM. Losses at the gene ends were 4 bases for V and 7 bases for J; bases not matched to a gene: 13. Written as DNA, the CDR3 is TGTGCCAGCAGTTCCAGGACAGGGGCGAGTGGGGGTGGCTACACCTTC. Protein product: CASSSRTGASGGGYTF.

The chain's CDR3 is CASTRDLYEKLFF. CDR3 nucleotides: TGTGCTTCTACCCGGGATCTCTATGAAAAACTGTTTTTT. V usage is TRBV6-6 and J usage is TRBJ1-4; D gene ambiguous. Germline CDR1 reads MNHNY; CDR2 reads SVGAGI (reference sequence). The CDR3 is 13 residues long.

The rearrangement joins TRBV18 to TRBJ1-1; D possibly corresponds to TRBD1 (5 bases). From germline, CDR1 is KGHSH and CDR2 LQKENI. The V and J ends lost 5 bases and 0 bases respectively, with 13 bases between them. This CDR3 region has 15 residues. The CDR3 DNA reads as TGTGCCAGCTCAGGTTGGGCGGGGGTGAACACTGAAGCTTTCTTT. Translating gives CASSGWAGVNTEAFF.